This passage covers 10 T cell receptor beta chains from one sample sequenced in a study of CD4 T cells in relation to SARS-CoV-2 and coronaviruses. Which antigens these TCRs recognize remains unknown. Unexposed donor CD4+ T cells date from about 2010-2018, before the COVID-19 pandemic. CD4+ T cells were isolated from the cells after about nine days of culture. Clones were sequenced by immunoSEQ multiplex PCR, and TCRdb holds only the in-frame ones, with some missing. The repertoire consists of approximately 21,000 clones, with around 80% occurring once and the leading ten covering approximately 19%. Sample: CD4+ T cells from PBMCs, cultured in vitro. These receptors all come from a human donor in good health.

By sample share, this clone is medium-sized. The genes are TRBV5-4 and TRBJ1-2; 9 bases fit TRBD1. The germline CDR1 and CDR2 sequences are SGHNT and YYREEE (reference sequence). V lost 4 bases to trimming and J lost 4 bases; unmatched junction nucleotides: 8. The CDR3 is 15 amino acids. The CDR3 loop reads CASSLGQGMSYGYTF. The CDR3 nucleotides read TGTGCCAGCAGCCTCGGACAGGGGATGAGCTATGGCTACACCTTC.

This chain connects TRBV18 to TRBJ2-3; D is unresolved. The CDR3 is 15 amino acids. CDR1 KGHSH and CDR2 LQKENI come from the germline V gene. V lost 2 bases to trimming and J lost 0 bases, with 9 bases between them. CDR3 coding DNA: TGTGCCAGCTCACCATTACGGGCTAGCACAGATACGCAGTATTTT. Translated: CASSPLRASTDTQYF.

For this clone: At one end the junction does not follow the germline gene, possibly because of a read error. V gene TRBV28 combines with J gene TRBJ2-7; 11 positions match TRBD1. This CDR3 comprises 15 residues. CDR1 and CDR2 from the germline V gene are MDHEN and SYDVKM. The CDR3 region has the DNA TGTGCCAGCAGTTTTGTCCGGGACAGGGGGTTCAATTCGGACTTC. Its protein is CASSFVRDRGFNSDF. The entire variable domain, with the rest obtained from reference TRBV28 and TRBJ2-7, is as follows: DVKVTQSSRYLVKRTGEKVFLECVQDMDHENMFWYRQDPGLGLRLIYFSYDVKMKEKGDIPEGYSVSREKKERFSLILESASTNQTSMYLCASSFVRDRGFNSDFGPGTRLTVT.

The J gene is TRBJ1-2, the V gene TRBV5-6, with no clear D. Germline V lookup: CDR1 SGHDT, CDR2 YYEEEE. V gave up 3 bases and J gave up 8 bases, with 8 bases separating them. CDR3 size: 11 residues. The CDR3 protein is CASSWAKGYTF. The CDR3 DNA reads as TGTGCCAGCAGCTGGGCCAAGGGCTACACCTTC.

This clone has only one observation. This chain joins TRBV4-2 and TRBJ2-7; 8 nucleotides agree with TRBD2. V gave up 0 bases and J gave up 6 bases; unmatched junction bases: 13. Per the germline V gene, CDR1 is LGHNA and CDR2 is YNFKEQ. The CDR3 consists of 17 residues. Here the CDR3 reads CASSQDGGAGGQAEQYF. CDR3 in DNA: TGTGCCAGCAGCCAAGATGGGGGGGCGGGAGGCCAGGCCGAGCAGTACTTC.

J is TRBJ1-5 and V is TRBV30; 8 bases map to TRBD1. Looked up from germline, CDR1 is GTSNPN and CDR2 is SVGIG (reference sequence). J was trimmed by 3 bases and V by 0 bases; bases with no gene match: 4. The length of the CDR3 is 15 residues. The CDR3 sequence: CAWSVRTGSNQPQHF. The CDR3 DNA is TGTGCCTGGAGTGTAAGGACAGGGTCCAATCAGCCCCAGCATTTT.

This sequence joins TRBV30 and TRBJ1-1; D gene unclear. Germline loops: CDR1 GTSNPN, CDR2 SVGIG (reference sequence). This CDR3 has 13 amino acids. The V end was cut by 4 bases, the J end by 3 bases, with 12 bases between. The CDR3 sequence is CAWNQARDTEAFF. The DNA for the CDR3 is TGTGCCTGGAACCAGGCCCGCGACACTGAAGCTTTCTTT.

This clone was recorded a few times. The rearrangement uses TRBV9 and TRBJ2-7; possibly TRBD2 for D (6 bases). The CDR3 runs to 14 residues. The germline V and J ends were trimmed by 0 bases and 4 bases, with 11 bases remaining between them. In germline, CDR1 is SGDLS, CDR2 YYNGEE. CDR3 nucleotides: TGTGCCAGCAGCGTAGGAGGTAGCGGTTACGAGCAGTACTTC. Translating gives CASSVGGSGYEQYF.

The chain combines TRBV5-1 with TRBJ2-1; 8 bases are a match to TRBD2. The trim removed 3 bases at V and 1 base at J, leaving 6 bases unmatched. The CDR3 consists of 16 residues. The germline V gene encodes CDR1 SGHRS and CDR2 YFSETQ. The CDR3 sequence: CASSSLAAGSYNEQFF. CDR3 nucleotides: TGCGCCAGCAGCTCACTAGCGGCAGGGTCCTACAATGAGCAGTTCTTC. Full variable domain (rest looked up from reference TRBV5-1 and TRBJ2-1): KAGVTQTPRYLIKTRGQQVTLSCSPISGHRSVSWYQQTPGQGLQFLFEYFSETQRNKGNFPGRFSGRQFSNSRSEMNVSTLELGDSALYLCASSSLAAGSYNEQFFGPGTRLTVL.

The chain combines TRBV19 with TRBJ2-1, with 8 bases matching TRBD1. Trimming removed 5 bases from V and 8 bases from J; junction bases left unmatched: 8. This CDR3 is 14 amino acids long. Germline loops: CDR1 LNHDA, CDR2 SQIVND (reference sequence). The CDR3, as DNA: TGTGCCAGTAGTCATTTCCAGGGGGCAGATGAGCAGTTCTTC. Amino acids: CASSHFQGADEQFF.